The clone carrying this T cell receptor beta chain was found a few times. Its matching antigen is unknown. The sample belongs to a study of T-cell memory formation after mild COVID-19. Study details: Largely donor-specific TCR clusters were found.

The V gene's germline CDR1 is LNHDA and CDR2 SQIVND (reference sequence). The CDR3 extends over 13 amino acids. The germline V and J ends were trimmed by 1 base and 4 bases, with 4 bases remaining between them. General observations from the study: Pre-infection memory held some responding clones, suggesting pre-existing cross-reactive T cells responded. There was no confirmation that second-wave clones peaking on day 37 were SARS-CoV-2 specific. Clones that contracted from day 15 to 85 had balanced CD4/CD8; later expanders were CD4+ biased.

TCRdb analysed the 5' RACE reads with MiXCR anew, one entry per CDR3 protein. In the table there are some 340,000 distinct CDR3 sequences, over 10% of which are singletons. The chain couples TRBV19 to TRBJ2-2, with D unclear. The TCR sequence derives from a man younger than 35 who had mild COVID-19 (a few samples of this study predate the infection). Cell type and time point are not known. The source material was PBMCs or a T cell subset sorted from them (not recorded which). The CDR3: CASSIGGTGELFF. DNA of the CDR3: TGTGCCAGTAGTATAGGGGGCACCGGGGAGCTGTTTTTT.